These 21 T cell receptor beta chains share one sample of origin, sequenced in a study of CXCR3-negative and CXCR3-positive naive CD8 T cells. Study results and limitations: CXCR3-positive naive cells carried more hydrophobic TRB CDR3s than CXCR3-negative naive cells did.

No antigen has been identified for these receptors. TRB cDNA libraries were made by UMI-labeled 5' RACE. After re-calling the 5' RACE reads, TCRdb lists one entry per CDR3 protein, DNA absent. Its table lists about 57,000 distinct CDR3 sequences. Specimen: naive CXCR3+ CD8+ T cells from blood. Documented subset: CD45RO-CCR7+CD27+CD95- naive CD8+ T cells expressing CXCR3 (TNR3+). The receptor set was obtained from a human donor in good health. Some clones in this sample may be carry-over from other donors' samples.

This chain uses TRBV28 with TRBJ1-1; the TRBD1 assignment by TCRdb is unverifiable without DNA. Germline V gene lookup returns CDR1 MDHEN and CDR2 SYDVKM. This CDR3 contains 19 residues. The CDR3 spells CASSYLTRQGILMNTEAFF.

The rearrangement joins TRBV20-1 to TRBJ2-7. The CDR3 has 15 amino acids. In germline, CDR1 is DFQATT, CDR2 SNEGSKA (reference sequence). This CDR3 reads CSATDPRTSAYEQYF.

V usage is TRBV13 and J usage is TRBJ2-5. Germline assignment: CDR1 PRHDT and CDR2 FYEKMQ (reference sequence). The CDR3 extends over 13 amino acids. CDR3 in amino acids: CASSLGPTEIQYF.

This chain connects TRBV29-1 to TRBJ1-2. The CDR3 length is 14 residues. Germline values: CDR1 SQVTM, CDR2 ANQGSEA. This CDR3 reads CSVATDSGGYGYTF.

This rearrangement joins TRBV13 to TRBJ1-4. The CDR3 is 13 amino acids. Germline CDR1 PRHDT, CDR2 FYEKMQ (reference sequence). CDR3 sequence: CASSLGRLEKLFF.

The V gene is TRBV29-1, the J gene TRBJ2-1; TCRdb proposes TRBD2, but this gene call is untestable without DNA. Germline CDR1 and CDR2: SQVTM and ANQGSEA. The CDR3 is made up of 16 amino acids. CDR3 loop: CSDKSGGGITYNEQFF.

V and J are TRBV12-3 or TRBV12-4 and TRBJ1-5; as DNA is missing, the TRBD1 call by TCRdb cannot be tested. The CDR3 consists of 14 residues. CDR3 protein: CASRGQSKNQPQHF.

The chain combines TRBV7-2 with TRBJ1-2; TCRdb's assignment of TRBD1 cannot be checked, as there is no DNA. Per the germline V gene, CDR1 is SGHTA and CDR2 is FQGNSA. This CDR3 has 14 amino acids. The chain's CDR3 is CASSPGPGIDGYTF.

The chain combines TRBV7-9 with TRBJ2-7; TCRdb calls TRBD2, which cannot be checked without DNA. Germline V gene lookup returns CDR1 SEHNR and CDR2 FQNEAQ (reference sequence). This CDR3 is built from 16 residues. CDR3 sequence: CASSGGLAGDSYEQYF.

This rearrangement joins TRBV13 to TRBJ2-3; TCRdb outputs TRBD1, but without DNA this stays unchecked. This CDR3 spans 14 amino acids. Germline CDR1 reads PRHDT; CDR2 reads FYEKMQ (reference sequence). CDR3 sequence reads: CASSLGTTGDTQYF.

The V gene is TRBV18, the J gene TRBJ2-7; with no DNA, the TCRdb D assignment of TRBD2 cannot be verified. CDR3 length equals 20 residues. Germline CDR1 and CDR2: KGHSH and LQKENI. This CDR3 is CASSQTAGTSGAIVSYEQYF.

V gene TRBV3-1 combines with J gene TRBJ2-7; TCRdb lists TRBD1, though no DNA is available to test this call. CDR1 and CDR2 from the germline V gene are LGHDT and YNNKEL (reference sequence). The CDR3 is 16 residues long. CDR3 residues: CASSQPSGTETYEQYF.

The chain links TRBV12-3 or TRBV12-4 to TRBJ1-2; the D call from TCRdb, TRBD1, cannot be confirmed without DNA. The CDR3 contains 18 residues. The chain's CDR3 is CASSNPLPQSESLYGYTF.

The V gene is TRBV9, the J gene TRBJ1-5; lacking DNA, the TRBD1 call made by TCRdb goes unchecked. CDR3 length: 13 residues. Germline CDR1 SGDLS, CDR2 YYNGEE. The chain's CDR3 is CASSTGVNQPQHF.

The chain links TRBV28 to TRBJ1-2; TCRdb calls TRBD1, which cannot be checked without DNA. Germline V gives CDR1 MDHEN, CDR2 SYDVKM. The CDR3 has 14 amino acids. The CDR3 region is CASSPSRAPPGYTF.

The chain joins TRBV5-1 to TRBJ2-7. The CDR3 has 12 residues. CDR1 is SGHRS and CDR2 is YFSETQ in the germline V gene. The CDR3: CASSLVAAEQYF.

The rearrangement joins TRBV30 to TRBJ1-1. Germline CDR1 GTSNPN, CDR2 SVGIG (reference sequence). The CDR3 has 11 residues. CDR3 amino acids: CAWKTQVEAFF. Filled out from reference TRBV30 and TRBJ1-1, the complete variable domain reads SQTIHQWPATLVQPVGSPLSLECTVEGTSNPNLYWYRQAAGRGLQLLFYSVGIGQISSEVPQNLSASRPQDRQFILSSKKLLLSDSGFYLCAWKTQVEAFFGQGTRLTVV.

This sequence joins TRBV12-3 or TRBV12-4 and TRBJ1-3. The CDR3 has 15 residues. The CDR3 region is CASSHAYFSGNTIYF.

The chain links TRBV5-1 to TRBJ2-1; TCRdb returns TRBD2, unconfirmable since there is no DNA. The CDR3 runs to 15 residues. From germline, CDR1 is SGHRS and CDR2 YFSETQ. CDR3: CASSLTSGGGDEQFF.

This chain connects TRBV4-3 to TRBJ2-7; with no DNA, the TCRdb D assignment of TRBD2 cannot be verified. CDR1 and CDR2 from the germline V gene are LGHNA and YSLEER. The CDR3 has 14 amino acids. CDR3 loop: CASSQDREGYEQYF.

The CDR3: CASTTSIFYEQYF. The V gene is TRBV28, the J gene TRBJ2-7. The CDR3 has 13 amino acids. CDR1 and CDR2 from the germline V gene are MDHEN and SYDVKM.